These T cell receptor beta chains were read from a single sample in a study of cytomegalovirus exposure and HLA in healthy donors. This table comes from immunoSEQ multiplex PCR, and its TCRdb copy is limited to in-frame clones, with some not included. The table includes approximately 240,000 clones, 80% to 90% detected once. Sequencing was performed on PBMCs. These receptors were taken from a woman in her late teens or twenties in good health and CMV-seronegative. CDR3s include the opening cysteine and the closing phenylalanine or tryptophan. Each record gives: D gene, J gene, V gene, clone size, CDR3 protein, CDR3 DNA. A D gene is named only where the DNA matches it firmly. A clone size is listed for some rows: how often the clone was seen (once, few, many), or a class if it is expanded.

NA	TRBJ2-5	TRBV29-1	NA	CSVERTSTSQYF	TGCAGCGTTGAAAGAACGTCTACGTCCCAGTACTTC
NA	TRBJ1-2	TRBV6-5	NA	CASSYGDFYGYTF	TGTGCCAGCAGTTACGGGGACTTCTATGGCTACACCTTC
NA	TRBJ2-7	TRBV6-5	few	CANSGPLLPYEQYF	TGTGCCAACTCAGGGCCGCTGTTACCCTACGAGCAGTACTTC
TRBD1	TRBJ1-5	TRBV27	NA	CASSFEGAGNQPQHF	TGTGCCAGCAGTTTCGAGGGGGCGGGCAATCAGCCCCAGCATTTT
NA	TRBJ2-7	TRBV2	few	CASSGQGLAYEQYF	TGTGCCAGCAGTGGCCAGGGTTTAGCCTACGAGCAGTACTTC
TRBD1	TRBJ2-2	TRBV5-1	NA	CASSLDRGPGGELFF	TGCGCCAGCAGCTTGGACAGGGGGCCGGGCGGGGAGCTGTTTTTT
TRBD1	TRBJ1-2	TRBV5-4	NA	CASSSDRANYGYTF	TGTGCCAGCAGCTCGGACAGGGCGAACTATGGCTACACCTTC
NA	TRBJ2-2	TRBV21-1	NA	CASSKVGAGELFF	TGTGCCAGCAGCAAAGTCGGGGCCGGGGAGCTGTTTTTT
NA	TRBJ2-7	TRBV5-6	NA	CASSPGLNYEQYF	TGTGCCAGCAGCCCAGGACTAAACTACGAGCAGTACTTC
TRBD1	TRBJ1-2	TRBV6-6	NA	CASRNDRVTGYTF	TGTGCCAGCAGAAACGACAGGGTGACTGGCTACACCTTC
NA	TRBJ2-1	TRBV9	NA	CASSPPTPYNEQFF	TGTGCCAGCAGCCCGCCCACTCCCTACAATGAGCAGTTCTTC
NA	TRBJ2-7	TRBV20-1	NA	CSAIQNYEQYF	TGCAGTGCCATACAAAACTACGAGCAGTACTTC
NA	TRBJ2-3	TRBV5-5	NA	CASSLPGLPHTDTQYF	TGTGCCAGCAGCTTGCCAGGACTCCCACACACAGATACGCAGTATTTT
NA	TRBJ1-5	TRBV19	NA	CASSIDRGSNQPQHF	TGTGCCAGTAGTATAGATCGGGGGAGCAATCAGCCCCAGCATTTT
TRBD2	TRBJ2-7	TRBV19	NA	CASSSGTSIYEQYF	TGTGCCAGTAGTAGCGGGACTAGCATCTACGAGCAGTACTTC
NA	TRBJ1-2	TRBV4-2	once	CASSPSGSSYGYTF	TGTGCCAGCAGCCCGTCGGGGAGTTCATATGGCTACACCTTC
TRBD1	TRBJ2-5	TRBV7-2	NA	CASSYDRGKTETQYF	TGTGCCAGCAGCTACGACAGGGGGAAAACGGAGACCCAGTACTTC
NA	TRBJ2-1	TRBV11-1	NA	CASSRSQGTNNEQFF	TGTGCCAGCAGCCGATCTCAGGGAACAAACAATGAGCAGTTCTTC
NA	TRBJ2-7	TRBV5-1	NA	CASSSAEDGEQYF	TGCGCCAGCAGCTCCGCGGAGGACGGGGAGCAGTACTTC
NA	TRBJ2-1	TRBV7-7	once	CASSQHPAASYNEQFF	TGTGCCAGCAGCCAACACCCGGCGGCTTCCTACAATGAGCAGTTCTTC
NA	TRBJ1-3	TRBV6-5	NA	CASSFRADSGNTIYF	TGTGCCAGCAGTTTCAGGGCAGATTCGGGAAACACCATATATTTT
NA	TRBJ2-7	TRBV30	NA	CAWSTGQPRTYEQYF	TGTGCCTGGAGTACCGGACAACCCCGAACCTACGAGCAGTACTTC
NA	TRBJ1-6	TRBV5-1	NA	CASSQSQGVDSPLHF	TGCGCCAGCAGCCAATCACAGGGAGTCGATTCACCCCTCCACTTT
NA	TRBJ2-3	TRBV6-5	NA	CASSYSRTTTQYF	TGTGCCAGCAGTTACTCCCGGACAACAACGCAGTATTTT
NA	TRBJ1-4	TRBV6-1	NA	CASSSSPQGEKLFF	TGTGCCAGCAGTTCCTCTCCGCAGGGTGAAAAACTGTTTTTT
TRBD1	TRBJ2-7	TRBV4-1	once	CASLGQGHEQYF	TGCGCCAGCCTGGGACAGGGTCACGAGCAGTACTTC
TRBD2	TRBJ2-2	TRBV7-2	NA	CASRSSGGVRTVGELFF	TGTGCCAGCAGGTCCAGCGGGGGGGTTAGAACGGTCGGGGAGCTGTTTTTT
NA	TRBJ1-5	TRBV5-8	NA	CASRAPEGLGNQPQHF	TGTGCCAGCAGAGCCCCGGAGGGGCTAGGCAATCAGCCCCAGCATTTT
TRBD2	TRBJ2-2	TRBV5-4	NA	CASSFKTSLNTGELFF	TGTGCCAGCAGCTTTAAGACTAGCCTTAACACCGGGGAGCTGTTTTTT
TRBD1	TRBJ1-5	TRBV4-1	NA	CASSQIGGQVGNQPQHF	TGCGCCAGCAGCCAAATAGGGGGACAGGTGGGGAATCAGCCCCAGCATTTT
NA	TRBJ1-3	TRBV7-2	NA	CASSFPQGTGNTIYF	TGTGCCAGCAGCTTTCCGCAGGGGACTGGAAACACCATATATTTT
TRBD2	TRBJ2-7	TRBV5-1	few	CASSFRTSGYEQYF	TGCGCCAGCAGCTTCCGGACTAGCGGCTACGAGCAGTACTTC
NA	TRBJ2-7	TRBV13	NA	CASSLRHRNYEQYF	TGTGCCAGCAGCTTACGGCACAGGAACTACGAGCAGTACTTC
TRBD2	TRBJ2-4	TRBV5-1	NA	CASSATSGTSGAKNIQYF	TGCGCCAGCAGCGCGACTAGCGGGACCTCAGGGGCCAAAAACATTCAGTACTTC
NA	TRBJ2-7	TRBV2	NA	CAIKPQGSDEQYF	TGTGCCATCAAACCACAGGGATCGGACGAGCAGTACTTC
TRBD1	TRBJ2-3	TRBV7-6	NA	CASSVQGGIRTDTQYF	TGTGCCAGCAGCGTACAGGGGGGTATCCGCACAGATACGCAGTATTTT
NA	TRBJ1-6	TRBV11-2	NA	CASSLVWGTSPLHF	TGTGCCAGCAGCTTAGTCTGGGGCACTTCACCCCTCCACTTT
TRBD2	TRBJ2-3	TRBV9	NA	CASSVAKREPLNTQYF	TGTGCCAGCAGCGTAGCTAAGCGGGAGCCGTTAAATACGCAGTATTTT
TRBD2	TRBJ2-1	TRBV9	NA	CASSQRGNNEQFF	TGTGCCAGCAGCCAGCGGGGGAACAATGAGCAGTTCTTC
TRBD2	TRBJ2-7	TRBV10-3	NA	CAISGTSGSWSYEQYF	TGTGCCATCAGTGGGACTAGCGGGAGTTGGTCCTACGAGCAGTACTTC
NA	TRBJ1-1	TRBV6-6	NA	CASSYSGGNAEAFF	TGTGCCAGCAGTTACTCGGGGGGGAACGCTGAAGCTTTCTTT
TRBD1	TRBJ2-7	TRBV6-5	NA	CASILQGQGEQYF	TGTGCCAGCATCTTACAGGGACAGGGCGAGCAGTACTTC
NA	TRBJ1-2	TRBV9	few	CASSGTQGGSITGYGYTF	TGTGCCAGCAGCGGAACGCAGGGCGGTAGCATAACAGGGTATGGCTACACCTTC
NA	TRBJ1-3	TRBV4-2	NA	CASSHPGGSGNTIYF	TGTGCCAGCAGCCATCCGGGGGGATCTGGAAACACCATATATTTT